The rows below give T cell receptor beta chains drawn from one sample of a study of cytomegalovirus exposure and HLA in healthy donors. Generated by immunoSEQ multiplex PCR, the TCRdb table keeps only in-frame clones and is missing some. The sample yields under 90,000 clones, over 80% seen once. Sequenced sample: PBMCs. The receptor set was obtained from a man between 18 and 29 years old in good health and CMV-seronegative. CDR3s include the opening cysteine and the closing phenylalanine or tryptophan. D genes are given only for firm matches. Not every row has a clone size; where given, it reads once, few, many or a size class.

clone_size	d_call	v_call	j_call	cdr3_aa	cdr3_nt
NA	NA	TRBV9	TRBJ2-3	CASSATGATDTQYF	TGTGCCAGCAGCGCCACAGGAGCCACAGATACGCAGTATTTT
NA	NA	TRBV30	TRBJ2-1	CACVGRHFDEQFF	TGTGCCTGTGTGGGGAGGCACTTCGATGAGCAGTTCTTC
NA	NA	TRBV5-6	TRBJ2-1	CASSLLGDSSYNEQFF	TGTGCCAGCAGCCTCCTCGGGGATAGCTCCTACAATGAGCAGTTCTTC
NA	TRBD1	TRBV28	TRBJ1-2	CASSNYGTGAANYGYTF	TGTGCCAGCAGTAACTACGGGACAGGGGCAGCTAACTATGGCTACACCTTC
NA	TRBD1	TRBV6-5	TRBJ1-2	CASSYRQGYGYTF	TGTGCCAGCAGTTACCGACAGGGCTATGGCTACACCTTC
NA	NA	TRBV12-2	TRBJ2-1	CASRLQDPGLAGKDEQFF	TGTGCAAGTCGCTTACAGGACCCGGGACTAGCGGGTAAGGATGAGCAGTTCTTC
NA	TRBD1	TRBV19	TRBJ1-2	CASTETGGVQGYTF	TGTGCCAGTACCGAAACAGGGGGCGTCCAGGGCTACACCTTC
NA	NA	TRBV28	TRBJ1-1	CASSFGTRVNTEAFF	TGTGCCAGCAGTTTTGGGACTAGGGTGAACACTGAAGCTTTCTTT
NA	NA	TRBV27	TRBJ1-2	CASSPLVGAWGYTF	TGTGCCAGCAGTCCCCTCGTTGGGGCTTGGGGCTACACCTTC
NA	TRBD1	TRBV6-5	TRBJ1-6	CASSYSWDRNSPLHF	TGTGCCAGCAGTTACTCATGGGACAGGAACTCACCCCTCCACTTT
NA	TRBD1	TRBV5-1	TRBJ1-4	CASSHIQGRLEKLFF	TGCGCCAGCAGCCACATACAGGGGAGGCTTGAAAAACTGTTTTTT
NA	NA	TRBV10-1	TRBJ1-1	CASSESRGSNTEAFF	TGCGCCAGCAGTGAGTCTAGGGGGTCGAACACTGAAGCTTTCTTT
NA	TRBD1	TRBV6-5	TRBJ1-2	CASSRDSLYGYTF	TGTGCCAGCAGTCGGGACAGCCTCTATGGCTACACCTTC
NA	NA	TRBV28	TRBJ1-2	CASSSDLQGWIYGYTF	TGTGCCAGCAGTTCCGACCTCCAGGGCTGGATCTATGGCTACACCTTC
NA	NA	TRBV18	TRBJ2-5	CASRDSALQETQYF	TGTGCCAGCCGAGACAGTGCGTTACAAGAGACCCAGTACTTC
NA	NA	TRBV4-2	TRBJ2-7	CASSQALGVGSYEQYF	TGTGCCAGCAGCCAAGCCCTCGGGGTGGGCTCCTACGAGCAGTACTTC
once	TRBD1	TRBV15	TRBJ2-2	CATSRQGDTGELFF	TGTGCCACCAGCCGACAGGGGGACACCGGGGAGCTGTTTTTT
NA	TRBD2	TRBV4-2	TRBJ2-7	CASSQDLAESYEQYF	TGTGCCAGCAGCCAAGATCTAGCGGAGTCCTACGAGCAGTACTTC
NA	TRBD1	TRBV5-1	TRBJ2-1	CASSAEGARIYNEQFF	TGCGCCAGCAGCGCAGAGGGGGCACGAATCTACAATGAGCAGTTCTTC
NA	NA	TRBV5-1	TRBJ1-2	CASRPTENYGYTF	TGCGCCAGCAGACCAACAGAGAACTATGGCTACACCTTC
NA	TRBD1	TRBV7-6	TRBJ1-1	CASSKGQVNTEAFF	TGTGCCAGCAGCAAAGGACAGGTGAACACTGAAGCTTTCTTT
NA	NA	TRBV27	TRBJ2-1	CASSPQGGVFYNEQFF	TGTGCCAGCAGTCCCCAGGGCGGGGTGTTTTACAATGAGCAGTTCTTC
NA	TRBD1	TRBV11-1	TRBJ1-2	CASSSKDRDYGYTF	TGTGCCAGCAGCTCCAAAGACAGGGACTATGGCTACACCTTC
once	NA	TRBV5-6	TRBJ2-3	CASSPLRPGGATDTQYF	TGTGCCAGCAGCCCCCTTAGACCTGGGGGGGCCACAGATACGCAGTATTTT
NA	TRBD1	TRBV28	TRBJ1-2	CASSLGQGGCTF	TGTGCCAGCAGTTTAGGACAGGGAGGGTGCACCTTC
NA	TRBD2	TRBV28	TRBJ2-1	CASTWGGSPYNEQFF	TGTGCCAGCACGTGGGGCGGGAGCCCCTACAATGAGCAGTTCTTC
NA	TRBD1	TRBV28	TRBJ2-5	CASSFLGQGKETQYF	TGTGCCAGCAGTTTCCTGGGACAGGGGAAAGAGACCCAGTACTTC
NA	NA	TRBV7-8	TRBJ2-1	CASSARPLSGYNEQFF	TGTGCCAGCAGCGCCCGACCGCTCTCGGGATACAATGAGCAGTTCTTC
NA	TRBD2	TRBV6-6	TRBJ2-3	CASTQKRGSTDTQYF	TGTGCCAGCACCCAGAAGCGGGGAAGCACAGATACGCAGTATTTT
NA	TRBD1	TRBV18	TRBJ2-6	CASSPFGQGVSGANVLTF	TGTGCCAGCTCACCCTTCGGACAGGGGGTTTCTGGGGCCAACGTCCTGACTTTC
NA	NA	TRBV15	TRBJ2-4	CATSLNRPEDIQYF	TGTGCCACCAGCCTCAATCGACCTGAGGACATTCAGTACTTC
NA	NA	TRBV9	TRBJ2-1	CASSQGLGNKQFF	TGTGCCAGCAGCCAGGGGTTAGGGAATAAGCAGTTCTTC
NA	TRBD1	TRBV5-1	TRBJ1-6	CASSLRDRASSYNSPLHF	TGCGCCAGCAGCCTCCGGGACAGGGCGAGCTCCTATAATTCACCCCTCCACTTT
once	NA	TRBV11-2	TRBJ1-6	CASSFRGGSSYNSPLHF	TGTGCCAGCAGCTTTAGGGGAGGCAGCTCCTATAATTCACCCCTCCACTTT
once	NA	TRBV4-3	TRBJ1-1	CASSQEAAGLGEAFF	TGCGCCAGCAGCCAAGAAGCCGCGGGACTTGGGGAAGCTTTCTTT
NA	TRBD1	TRBV5-4	TRBJ1-4	CASSTDRAGTNEKLFF	TGTGCCAGCAGCACGGACAGGGCAGGAACTAATGAAAAACTGTTTTTT
NA	NA	TRBV2	TRBJ1-1	CASSPRGGLAFF	TGTGCCAGCAGTCCAAGGGGGGGTCTGGCTTTCTTT
NA	TRBD2	TRBV27	TRBJ2-7	CASSRREGLSYEQYF	TGTGCCAGCAGTCGAAGGGAGGGGTTATCCTACGAGCAGTACTTC
NA	TRBD2	TRBV5-1	TRBJ2-5	CASSLVSSGRAGETQYF	TGCGCCAGCAGCTTGGTCAGTAGCGGGAGGGCGGGAGAGACCCAGTACTTC
once	TRBD1	TRBV7-9	TRBJ2-1	CASSLTVRDSHNEQFF	TGTGCCAGCAGCTTAACAGTTAGGGACAGCCACAATGAGCAGTTCTTC
once	TRBD2	TRBV7-2	TRBJ2-2	CASSSGTSGMATGELFF	TGTGCCAGCAGCTCGGGAACTAGCGGGATGGCCACCGGGGAGCTGTTTTTT
NA	TRBD2	TRBV5-1	TRBJ2-1	CASSLGLAGPRYGREQFF	TGCGCCAGCAGCTTGGGCTTAGCGGGACCCCGATATGGGCGTGAGCAGTTCTTC